These 27 T cell receptor beta chains share one sample of origin, sequenced in a study of shared clonotypes between healthy human individuals. Sequencing used immunoSEQ multiplex PCR; TCRdb keeps in-frame clones, though not all of them. The data contain millions of clones, roughly 96% of them singletons. Sequencing was done on a sample of naive CD4+ T cells sorted from blood. Subset meaning: CD45RA+ positively selected. The receptors shown here come from a man younger than 35 in good health.

The genes are TRBV18 and TRBJ2-7; TRBD2 matches 8 bases. The CDR3 contains 14 residues. CDR1 is KGHSH and CDR2 is LQKENI in the germline V gene. Trimming at V came to 6 bases and at J to 6 bases, leaving 10 bases not matched to a gene. Here the CDR3 DNA reads TGTGCCAGCTCCCCTCTGCGGGAGGCGATCGAGCAGTACTTC. Protein sequence: CASSPLREAIEQYF.

The chain links TRBV2 to TRBJ1-1, with 8 bases lining up with TRBD1. The junction had 6 bases not matched to a gene; V was cut back by 6 bases and J by 3 bases. Per the germline V gene, CDR1 is SNHLY and CDR2 is FYNNEI. This CDR3 region has 14 residues. The DNA for the CDR3 is TGTGCCAGCAGGGGTTTACAGGGGGACACTGAAGCTTTCTTT. Its protein is CASRGLQGDTEAFF.

V is TRBV11-2 and J is TRBJ2-1; 11 bases match TRBD1. The V segment lost 5 bases and the J segment 9 bases; nucleotides outside the gene matches: 15. Germline V gene lookup returns CDR1 SGHAT and CDR2 FQNNGV. This CDR3 region has 17 residues. CDR3 protein: CASSITGTGGLVGEQFF. For the CDR3, the DNA is TGTGCCAGCAGCATCACCGGGACAGGGGGGCTAGTTGGTGAGCAGTTCTTC.

The genes are TRBV11-2 and TRBJ2-3; TRBD2 is a possible D gene (5 bases). The CDR3 spans 15 residues. CDR1 and CDR2 (germline): SGHAT, FQNNGV. Trimming stripped 5 bases from V and 0 bases from J, with 12 bases between. The CDR3: CASSPRSGSTDTQYF. CDR3 nucleotide sequence: TGTGCCAGCAGCCCCCGCAGCGGAAGCACAGATACGCAGTATTTT.

As concerns this clone: Additional DNA sequences in this sample encode the identical CDR3. The chain joins TRBV11-2 to TRBJ2-5; the D is unclear. The CDR3 totals 14 residues. In germline, CDR1 is SGHAT, CDR2 FQNNGV. Trimming left V 1 base short and J 1 base short, with 7 bases between. CDR3 amino acids: CASSLGGIQETQYF. The CDR3, as DNA: TGTGCCAGCAGCTTAGGAGGTATCCAAGAGACCCAGTACTTC.

J is TRBJ1-2 and V is TRBV6-1; a possible D gene is TRBD1 (6 bases). The length of the CDR3 is 12 residues. Germline-derived CDR1 and CDR2 are MNHNS and SASEGT. V shed 2 bases and J shed 7 bases, with 8 bases lying between them. CDR3 amino acids: CASSEWGLGYTF. For the CDR3, the DNA is TGTGCCAGCAGTGAATGGGGGCTTGGCTACACCTTC.

This rearrangement joins TRBV18 to TRBJ2-2, with 8 bases fitting TRBD1. V was clipped by 3 bases and J by 5 bases; unmatched bases: 5. The CDR3 covers 15 residues. Germline V lookup: CDR1 KGHSH, CDR2 LQKENI. CDR3 sequence: CASSPTTGETGELFF. The CDR3 region has the DNA TGTGCCAGCTCACCTACGACAGGGGAAACCGGGGAGCTGTTTTTT. Full variable domain (outside the CDR3, taken from reference TRBV18 and TRBJ2-2): NAGVMQNPRHLVRRRGQEARLRCSPMKGHSHVYWYRQLPEEGLKFMVYLQKENIIDESGMPKERFSAEFPKEGPSILRIQQVVRGDSAAYFCASSPTTGETGELFFGEGSRLTVL.

This clone showed up just a few times. The chain couples TRBV30 to TRBJ1-2; perhaps TRBD1 as D (5 bases). The germline V gene encodes CDR1 GTSNPN and CDR2 SVGIG (reference sequence). V was trimmed by 5 bases and J by 3 bases, leaving 10 bases between them. The CDR3 is 12 amino acids. DNA for the CDR3: TGTGCCTGGGGCGGACAAGACTATGGCTACACCTTC. Translating gives CAWGGQDYGYTF.

In its sample, this clone was seen once. CDR3 nucleotides: TGTGCCAGCAGCGCTGACGTAAGCGTGGAGACCCAGTACTTC. Translating it yields CASSADVSVETQYF. V usage is TRBV5-6 and J usage is TRBJ2-5; D uncertain. CDR1 SGHDT and CDR2 YYEEEE come from the germline V gene. The CDR3 sequence is 14 residues long. V was clipped by 4 bases and J by 5 bases, with 15 bases between them. The full variable domain, with the rest looked up from reference TRBV5-6 and TRBJ2-5, is DAGVTQSPTHLIKTRGQQVTLRCSPKSGHDTVSWYQQALGQGPQFIFQYYEEEERQRGNFPDRFSGHQFPNYSSELNVNALLLGDSALYLCASSADVSVETQYFGPGTRLLVL.

The V gene is TRBV7-9, the J gene TRBJ1-6, with 9 bases that match TRBD1. The CDR3 is made up of 17 amino acids. The ends lost 1 base at V and 5 bases at J; junction bases unmatched: 6. CDR1 SEHNR and CDR2 FQNEAQ come from the germline V gene (reference sequence). CDR3 sequence reads: CASSLGTGTGNNSPLHF. The DNA for the CDR3 is TGTGCCAGCAGCTTAGGGACCGGGACAGGGAATAATTCACCCCTCCACTTT.

The rearrangement joins TRBV10-3 to TRBJ1-3; D is unclear. Trimming removed 4 bases at V and 1 base at J, with 8 bases between. The CDR3 runs 14 residues. Looked up from germline, CDR1 is ENHRY and CDR2 is SYGVKD. The CDR3: CAISARESGNTIYF. CDR3 coding DNA: TGTGCCATCAGTGCGCGGGAGTCTGGAAACACCATATATTTT.

The rearrangement uses TRBV5-1 and TRBJ2-2, with 11 bases aligning to TRBD2. J was trimmed by 8 bases and V by 4 bases; bases with no gene match: 10. Germline assignment: CDR1 SGHRS and CDR2 YFSETQ. There are 16 residues in the CDR3. CDR3 in amino acids: CASSVPGLAAFGELFF. The CDR3 nucleotides read TGCGCCAGCAGCGTCCCGGGACTAGCGGCCTTTGGGGAGCTGTTTTTT.

This clone has a single count. The chain links TRBV5-1 to TRBJ2-5, with 8 bases matching TRBD2. Trimming removed 4 bases from V and 2 bases from J; junction bases left unmatched: 4. Germline CDR1 and CDR2: SGHRS and YFSETQ. The CDR3 is 14 amino acids. The CDR3 coding sequence is TGCGCCAGCAGCCCGGGAGGGCTTCAAGAGACCCAGTACTTC. Its protein product is CASSPGGLQETQYF.

The J gene is TRBJ2-2, the V gene TRBV2, with 7 positions matching TRBD1. CDR3 length equals 15 residues. Germline loops: CDR1 SNHLY, CDR2 FYNNEI. J lost 7 bases, V lost 6 bases, and 11 bases had no gene match. The CDR3 is CASRMRGQGIGELFF. CDR3 DNA: TGTGCCAGCAGAATGAGGGGGCAAGGGATCGGGGAGCTGTTTTTT. Complete variable domain (other parts from reference TRBV2 and TRBJ2-2): EPEVTQTPSHQVTQMGQEVILRCVPISNHLYFYWYRQILGQKVEFLVSFYNNEISEKSEIFDDQFSVERPDGSNFTLKIRSTKLEDSAMYFCASRMRGQGIGELFFGEGSRLTVL.

CDR3 protein: CASSPPGAALGETQYF. CDR3 coding DNA: TGTGCCAGCTCACCACCAGGTGCGGCCTTGGGGGAGACCCAGTACTTC. The V and J genes are TRBV18 and TRBJ2-5, with D unresolved. Trimming left V 0 bases short and J 5 bases short, with 16 bases between. Germline CDR1 and CDR2: KGHSH and LQKENI. The CDR3 length is 16 residues.

This clone was counted a few times. This chain connects TRBV6-5 to TRBJ1-5; 8 nucleotides match TRBD1. The J segment lost 5 bases and the V segment lost 5 bases, leaving 2 bases of the junction unmatched. This CDR3 is built from 13 residues. The germline V gene encodes CDR1 MNHEY and CDR2 SVGAGI. The CDR3 loop is CASSKDRDQPQHF. CDR3 DNA: TGTGCCAGCAGTAAGGACAGGGATCAGCCCCAGCATTTT.

In the case of this clone: Compared with germline, one end of the junction differs, possibly owing to a read error. The genes are TRBV2 and TRBJ2-7; 7 bases align to TRBD1. Germline-derived CDR1 and CDR2 are SNHLY and FYNNEI. The CDR3 sequence is 12 residues long. In DNA form, the CDR3 reads TGTGCCAGCAGTGAAGATAAGGGGGCACCGAACTTC. Its translation is CASSEDKGAPNF.

The rearrangement joins TRBV7-2 to TRBJ2-7; D assignment may be TRBD1 or TRBD2 (6 bases each). The CDR3 spans 15 residues. V shed 5 bases and J shed 3 bases, with 17 bases lying between them. In germline, CDR1 is SGHTA, CDR2 FQGNSA. The CDR3 sequence: CASSPQAGGYYEQYF. DNA of the CDR3: TGTGCCAGCAGCCCCCAGGCCGGGGGCTACTACGAGCAGTACTTC.

This chain links TRBV11-2 with TRBJ2-5; 8 bases match TRBD1. After removal of 1 base from V and 7 bases from J, the junction contained 8 bases not matched to a gene. This CDR3 contains 15 residues. Germline CDR1 and CDR2: SGHAT and FQNNGV. The CDR3 DNA follows: TGTGCCAGCAGCTTAGCAAAGGGACAGGAAGGGACCCAGTACTTC. Its translation is CASSLAKGQEGTQYF. The whole variable domain, remainder taken from reference TRBV11-2 and TRBJ2-5, is EAGVAQSPRYKIIEKRQSVAFWCNPISGHATLYWYQQILGQGPKLLIQFQNNGVVDDSQLPKDRFSAERLKGVDSTLKIQPAKLEDSAVYLCASSLAKGQEGTQYFGPGTRLLVL.

DNA for the CDR3: TGTGCCAGCAGCTTAGTGCGGGGTGGGGGCTACGAGCAGTACTTC. It codes for CASSLVRGGGYEQYF. The V gene is TRBV7-2, the J gene TRBJ2-7; D might be TRBD2 (6 bases). V lost 1 base to trimming and J lost 3 bases, with 13 bases between them. The CDR3 has 15 amino acids. CDR1 and CDR2 from the germline V gene are SGHTA and FQGNSA. The entire variable domain, with the rest obtained from reference TRBV7-2 and TRBJ2-7, is as follows: GAGVSQSPSNKVTEKGKDVELRCDPISGHTALYWYRQSLGQGLEFLIYFQGNSAPDKSGLPSDRFSAERTGGSVSTLTIQRTQQEDSAVYLCASSLVRGGGYEQYFGPGTRLTVT.

CDR3 sequence: CASSLTGTGELFF. The CDR3 DNA follows: TGTGCCAGCAGCTTAACAGGGACCGGGGAGCTGTTTTTT. The chain is built from TRBV7-2 and TRBJ2-2, with TRBD1 as a possible D gene (6 bases). The CDR3 has 13 residues. CDR1 is SGHTA, CDR2 FQGNSA, per germline. The V end lost 2 bases, the J end lost 5 bases, and 6 bases lay between the germline ends.

The chain is built from TRBV21-1 and TRBJ2-1; the table's D call, TRBD1, has no DNA check behind it. TRBV21-1 has pseudogene status. CDR3 size: 15 residues. CDR3 bases: TGTGCCAGCAGCAATAGGGGGCCACCCTACAATGAGCAGTTCTTC. It translates to CASSNRGPPYNEQFF.

This rearrangement joins TRBV7-2 to TRBJ2-2; no reliable D call. Germline lookup yields CDR1 SGHTA and CDR2 FQGNSA. The CDR3 covers 13 residues. V gave up 3 bases and J gave up 6 bases, with 8 bases separating them. CDR3 region: CASSFFSSGELFF. The CDR3 bases are TGTGCCAGCAGCTTTTTCTCTTCCGGGGAGCTGTTTTTT.

The chain uses TRBV7-8 and TRBJ2-7; 8 nucleotides line up with TRBD1. Germline V CDR1 and CDR2: SGHVS, FQNEAQ. J was trimmed by 6 bases and V by 4 bases; bases with no gene match: 5. The CDR3 sequence is 13 residues long. The CDR3 loop reads CASSSTGDGEQYF. CDR3 nucleotide sequence: TGTGCCAGCAGCTCGACAGGGGATGGCGAGCAGTACTTC.

V is TRBV30 and J is TRBJ2-3; possible D gene TRBD2, 5 bases. Germline CDR1 is GTSNPN and CDR2 is SVGIG (reference sequence). This CDR3 has 12 residues. Trimming took off 4 bases at V and 8 bases at J, with 13 bases between the two ends. DNA of the CDR3: TGTGCCTGGATGACTAAAGCTGGTACGCAGTATTTT. Translating it yields CAWMTKAGTQYF.

The J gene is TRBJ1-6, the V gene TRBV6-5; D is ambiguous. The CDR3 sequence is 14 residues long. V gave up 2 bases and J gave up 9 bases, with 11 bases separating them. Germline V gene sequence: CDR1 MNHEY, CDR2 SVGAGI. CDR3 in amino acids: CASSYGGEGSPLHF. CDR3 nucleotides: TGTGCCAGCAGTTACGGCGGGGAGGGTTCACCCCTCCACTTT.

This chain uses TRBV7-8 with TRBJ2-3, with a weak D call TRBD1 (5 bases). V lost 1 base, J lost 1 base, and 15 bases lay in between. The CDR3 consists of 17 residues. CDR1 is SGHVS and CDR2 is FQNEAQ in the germline V gene. The CDR3 coding sequence is TGTGCCAGCAGCTTAGGGACAAGCCCCCGAGGCACAGATACGCAGTATTTT. It yields the protein CASSLGTSPRGTDTQYF.